These T cell receptor beta chains were read from a single sample in a study of vaccination and CD4 T cells after COVID-19. These receptors lack a known antigen. MiXCR, run by TCRdb on the PCR reads, gives a single entry per CDR3 protein. The repertoire holds about 18,000 distinct CDR3 sequences, with under 65% as singletons. This specimen consisted of CD4+ T cells from blood, cultured in vitro, obtained after SARS-CoV-2 vaccination. The receptor source for this set is a human donor who had recovered from COVID-19. CDR3s include the opening cysteine and the closing phenylalanine or tryptophan. D genes are given only for firm matches. Rows give clone size only sometimes, using once, few, many, or a class for an expanded clone.

>NA|NA|TRBJ2-7|TRBV6-1
CASSEFWRGPNYEQYF
TGTGCCAGCAGTGAATTTTGGCGGGGGCCTAACTACGAGCAGTACTTC
>TRBD1|few|TRBJ1-6|TRBV20-1
CSAIGPGGVSSPLHF
TGCAGTGCGATTGGACCAGGGGGAGTTAGTTCACCCCTCCACTTT
>NA|NA|TRBJ2-7|TRBV20-1
CSAGDYEQYF
TGCAGTGCTGGGGACTACGAGCAGTACTTC
>TRBD2|NA|TRBJ2-1|TRBV28
CASRVRGSGRDEQFF
TGTGCCAGCCGCGTTAGGGGTAGCGGGAGGGACGAGCAGTTCTTC
>NA|NA|TRBJ1-6|TRBV7-9
CASSLGPGTYNSPLHF
TGTGCCAGCAGCCTAGGTCCAGGGACCTATAATTCACCCCTCCACTTT
>NA|few|TRBJ1-5|TRBV7-2
CASSLAGRDTQPQHF
TGTGCCAGCAGCTTAGCCGGCAGGGACACGCAGCCCCAGCATTTT
>NA|few|TRBJ1-5|TRBV6-1
CASRPHYSNQPQHF
TGTGCCAGCAGACCGCATTATAGCAATCAGCCCCAGCATTTT
>NA|NA|TRBJ1-6|TRBV29-1
CSVRDGYNSPLHF
TGCAGCGTTCGGGACGGATATAATTCACCCCTCCACTTT
>TRBD2|few|TRBJ2-7|TRBV7-2
CASSLGLAAVYEQYF
TGTGCCAGCAGTCTAGGACTAGCGGCCGTCTACGAGCAGTACTTC
>TRBD1|NA|TRBJ1-1|TRBV20-1
CSARDPETGAPEAFF
TGCAGTGCTAGAGACCCAGAGACAGGGGCCCCTGAAGCTTTCTTT
>TRBD2|NA|TRBJ2-1|TRBV7-3
CASSQTGTSVNEQFF
TGTGCCAGCAGCCAAACCGGGACTAGCGTCAATGAGCAGTTCTTC
>NA|few|TRBJ1-1|TRBV19
CASSIRGAEAFF
TGTGCCAGTAGTATCAGGGGTGCTGAAGCTTTCTTT
>NA|NA|TRBJ2-7|TRBV11-3
CAPWSGKPYEQYF
TGTGCCCCCTGGAGCGGAAAGCCGTACGAGCAGTACTTC
>NA|NA|TRBJ1-6|TRBV20-1
CSAREGRVEGNSPLHF
TGCAGTGCTAGAGAGGGGAGGGTTGAGGGTAATTCACCCCTCCACTTT
>NA|few|TRBJ1-4|TRBV27
CASRFNEKLFF
TGTGCCAGCAGATTTAATGAAAAACTGTTTTTT
>TRBD1|NA|TRBJ2-7|TRBV6-2/TRBV6-3
CASSYSTDPADRATYEQYF
TGTGCCAGCAGTTACTCGACCGATCCCGCGGACAGGGCGACCTACGAGCAGTACTTC
>TRBD2|few|TRBJ2-7|TRBV5-4
CASSQGLAGTLHYEQYF
TGTGCCAGCAGCCAGGGACTAGCGGGGACGCTTCACTACGAGCAGTACTTC
>TRBD1|few|TRBJ2-7|TRBV6-1
CASRLPGQKYEQYF
TGTGCCAGCAGGCTTCCGGGACAGAAATACGAGCAGTACTTC
>NA|few|TRBJ1-5|TRBV6-1
CASSTKGQPQHF
TGTGCCAGCAGCACCAAGGGACAGCCCCAGCATTTT
>NA|NA|TRBJ2-1|TRBV20-1
CSARKGLAENREQFF
TGCAGTGCTCGAAAGGGTCTAGCTGAAAATCGTGAGCAGTTCTTC
>NA|NA|TRBJ1-1|TRBV12-3/TRBV12-4
CASSFLRGNTEAFF
TGTGCCAGCAGCTTTTTGAGGGGGAACACTGAAGCTTTCTTT
>TRBD1|medium-sized|TRBJ1-5|TRBV20-1
CSAKGTATQPQHF
TGCAGTGCTAAGGGGACAGCAACCCAGCCCCAGCATTTT
>NA|few|TRBJ2-7|TRBV28
CASNTGSYEQYF
TGTGCCAGCAATACAGGCTCCTACGAGCAGTACTTC
>NA|few|TRBJ1-5|TRBV7-6
CASSLRQGLNQPQHF
TGTGCCAGCAGCTTAAGGCAGGGGTTAAATCAGCCCCAGCATTTT
>NA|NA|TRBJ2-3|TRBV10-3
CAISDVGDTQYF
TGTGCCATCAGTGATGTAGGAGATACGCAGTATTTT
>NA|NA|TRBJ1-6|TRBV7-9
CARSLWTERNNSPLHF
TGTGCCAGAAGCTTGTGGACAGAGAGAAATAATTCACCCCTCCACTTT
>TRBD1|NA|TRBJ1-6|TRBV6-1
CATRDRGTIRHNSPLHF
TGTGCCACCCGGGACAGGGGTACTATTAGACATAATTCACCCCTCCACTTT
>NA|NA|TRBJ2-3|TRBV7-2
CASSSLRSSTDTQYF
TGTGCCAGCAGCTCACTACGATCTAGCACAGATACGCAGTATTTT
>NA|few|TRBJ1-5|TRBV2
CASSDLRGNQPQHF
TGTGCCAGCAGTGATCTCAGGGGCAATCAGCCCCAGCATTTT
>NA|NA|TRBJ1-4|TRBV10-2
CASSEGMGPNEKLFF
TGCGCCAGCAGTGAGGGAATGGGACCGAATGAAAAACTGTTTTTT
>TRBD1|NA|TRBJ1-2|TRBV19
CATRQGNGYTF
TGTGCCACCAGACAGGGGAATGGCTACACCTTC
>TRBD2|NA|TRBJ2-5|TRBV27
CASSRVQPAGVGETQYF
TGTGCCAGCAGTCGGGTCCAACCAGCGGGGGTAGGGGAGACCCAGTACTTC
>NA|NA|TRBJ1-3|TRBV19
CASSITSSGNTIYF
TGTGCCAGTAGTATCACGTCGTCTGGAAACACCATATATTTT
>NA|NA|TRBJ2-5|TRBV5-1
CASSLMTGQETQYF
TGCGCCAGCAGCTTAATGACAGGACAAGAGACCCAGTACTTC
>TRBD1|NA|TRBJ1-1|TRBV29-1
CSSSKGGQMNTEAFF
TGCAGCTCCTCAAAGGGGGGACAGATGAACACTGAAGCTTTCTTT
>TRBD2|NA|TRBJ2-2|TRBV7-8
CASSLPLRLAGNTGELFF
TGTGCCAGCAGCTTACCCCTAAGGCTAGCGGGGAACACCGGGGAGCTGTTTTTT
>TRBD1|NA|TRBJ1-5|TRBV12-3/TRBV12-4
CASTPTGGEGNQPQHF
TGTGCCAGCACCCCGACAGGGGGCGAGGGCAATCAGCCCCAGCATTTT
>TRBD1|few|TRBJ2-3|TRBV20-1
CSALGQGDTDTQYF
TGCAGTGCTCTTGGACAGGGGGACACAGATACGCAGTATTTT
>NA|NA|TRBJ1-2|TRBV5-6
CASSQTEKEHGYTF
TGTGCCAGCAGCCAGACGGAAAAAGAGCATGGCTACACCTTC
>TRBD1|few|TRBJ2-6|TRBV6-1
CASRSGQGNSGANVLTF
TGTGCCAGCAGGTCGGGACAGGGCAACTCTGGGGCCAACGTCCTGACTTTC
>NA|few|TRBJ1-2|TRBV12-3/TRBV12-4
CASRRDGYYGYTF
TGTGCCAGCAGGCGGGACGGATACTATGGCTACACCTTC
>NA|NA|TRBJ2-7|TRBV24-1
CATSASNAEQYF
TGTGCCACCAGTGCGTCCAACGCCGAGCAGTACTTC
>NA|NA|TRBJ2-1|TRBV30
CAWGAFNNEQFF
TGTGCCTGGGGGGCTTTCAACAATGAGCAGTTCTTC
>NA|NA|TRBJ1-2|TRBV18
CASSPLRTTDGYTF
TGTGCCAGCTCACCACTTCGCACAACCGATGGCTACACCTTC
>TRBD2|NA|TRBJ2-1|TRBV20-1
CSASPTSIHNEQFF
TGCAGTGCTTCCCCGACTAGCATCCACAATGAGCAGTTCTTC
>NA|NA|TRBJ2-1|TRBV20-1
CSAINAWTTINEQFF
TGCAGTGCTATAAACGCGTGGACTACGATCAATGAGCAGTTCTTC
>TRBD2|NA|TRBJ2-1|TRBV20-1
CSARVAGAPGRNEQFF
TGCAGTGCTAGAGTAGCGGGGGCCCCTGGAAGAAATGAGCAGTTCTTC
>NA|NA|TRBJ2-1|TRBV7-2
CASSFDYPYNEQFF
TGTGCCAGCAGCTTCGATTACCCGTACAATGAGCAGTTCTTC
>TRBD1|NA|TRBJ1-1|TRBV6-1
CASTRTGNTEAFF
TGTGCCAGCACCAGGACAGGCAACACTGAAGCTTTCTTT
>NA|NA|TRBJ1-5|TRBV28
CASSPGEQRHSNQPQHF
TGTGCCAGCAGTCCAGGGGAACAGAGACATAGCAATCAGCCCCAGCATTTT
>NA|NA|TRBJ2-1|TRBV28
CASSPLEFGSYNEQFF
TGTGCCAGCAGTCCGCTAGAGTTCGGGTCCTACAATGAGCAGTTCTTC
>NA|NA|TRBJ1-2|TRBV12-3/TRBV12-4
CASTDRAMDGYTF
TGTGCCAGTACTGATCGGGCTATGGATGGCTACACCTTC
>NA|NA|TRBJ2-7|TRBV28
CASSPNSLTYSSYEQYF
TGTGCCAGCAGTCCCAACAGCCTGACATACAGCTCCTACGAGCAGTACTTC
>TRBD1|NA|TRBJ1-1|TRBV14
CASSYWDSPNTEAFF
TGTGCCAGCTCATACTGGGACAGCCCGAACACTGAAGCTTTCTTT
>NA|NA|TRBJ2-5|TRBV7-2
CASSLDAAAQETQYF
TGTGCCAGCAGCTTAGATGCGGCAGCCCAAGAGACCCAGTACTTC
>TRBD1|NA|TRBJ2-7|TRBV20-1
CSALNRDSPYEQYF
TGCAGTGCTCTTAACCGGGACAGCCCCTACGAGCAGTACTTC